Each of the 24 T cell receptor beta chains below was sequenced from the same sample in a study of cytomegalovirus exposure and HLA in healthy donors (dated by TCRdb to the late 2010s). Library prep was done by the immunoSEQ multiplex PCR assay. For the multiplex PCR, a mixture combining 60 forward primers for TCR Vbeta segments and 13 reverse primers for TCR Jbeta segments was used. Here the immuneACCESS table is served through TCRdb, limited to in-frame sequences with V and J called. Missing clones are a known gap in these copies; in checked studies unresolved V genes cover under half, and the rest lacks a known reason. For this sample there are some 100,000 clones; around 73% appear just once. The ten largest make up around 8% of the sample. The sequenced material came from PBMCs. These receptors were taken from a man between 35 and 55 years old in good health and CMV-seronegative.

This clone came up once. The chain recombines TRBV4-2 with TRBJ1-6; TRBD1 aligns across 9 bases. V shed 5 bases and J 6 bases; nucleotides not matched to a gene: 2. In germline, CDR1 is LGHNA, CDR2 YNFKEQ. The CDR3 totals 14 residues. The CDR3 loop is CASSLDRGNSPLHF. The CDR3 DNA reads TGTGCCAGCAGCTTGGACAGGGGTAATTCACCCCTCCACTTT.

The chain employs TRBV5-1 and TRBJ1-6; D ambiguous. The germline CDR1 and CDR2 sequences are SGHRS and YFSETQ. The CDR3 is made up of 14 amino acids. Deletions cut 5 bases from V and 0 bases from J, with 6 bases between. CDR3 sequence reads: CASRVSSYNSPLHF. The CDR3 nucleotides read TGCGCCAGCAGGGTGAGCTCCTATAATTCACCCCTCCACTTT.

The chain couples TRBV4-1 to TRBJ1-6; possible D gene TRBD1, 6 bases. Germline V CDR1 and CDR2: MGHRA, YSYEKL. The CDR3 length is 19 residues. Trimming removed 0 bases from V and 0 bases from J, with 15 bases in between. The chain's CDR3 is CASSQERGKGFSYNSPLHF. CDR3 bases: TGCGCCAGCAGCCAAGAAAGGGGGAAGGGCTTCTCCTATAATTCACCCCTCCACTTT.

The J gene is TRBJ2-2, the V gene TRBV29-1; TRBD1 agrees at 9 bases. V shed 3 bases, J shed 0 bases, and the junction held 5 bases outside the gene matches. Germline assignment: CDR1 SQVTM and CDR2 ANQGSEA. The CDR3 length is 16 residues. The CDR3 sequence is CSVERDRETNTGELFF. CDR3 bases: TGCAGCGTTGAGAGGGACAGGGAGACGAACACCGGGGAGCTGTTTTTT.

The chain links TRBV6-1 to TRBJ2-3; D may be TRBD2 (7 bases). The CDR3 sequence is 12 residues long. The germline gives CDR1 MNHNS, CDR2 SASEGT. V lost 11 bases to trimming and J lost 6 bases, with 15 bases between them. CDR3 residues: CASSRGGDTQYF. The CDR3, as DNA: TGTGCCTCCTCAAGGGGGGGGGATACGCAGTATTTT.

The chain employs TRBV9 and TRBJ2-5, with a possible D match to TRBD1 (5 bases). Germline V gene sequence: CDR1 SGDLS, CDR2 YYNGEE. V shed 0 bases and J shed 5 bases, with 11 bases lying between them. This CDR3 spans 14 amino acids. Here the CDR3 DNA reads TGTGCCAGCAGCGTAGGGGTAACAGGCGAGACCCAGTACTTC. Amino acids: CASSVGVTGETQYF.

The chain is built from TRBV7-9 and TRBJ2-7, with 8 bases aligning to TRBD1. The ends lost 6 bases at V and 3 bases at J; junction bases unmatched: 7. Germline lookup yields CDR1 SEHNR and CDR2 FQNEAQ (reference sequence). The CDR3 spans 14 residues. DNA of the CDR3: TGTGCCAGCAGTCCGGACAGGGTGGGCTACGAGCAGTACTTC. This encodes CASSPDRVGYEQYF.

The chain is built from TRBV30 and TRBJ1-2, with D perhaps matching TRBD1 (5 bases). CDR1 is GTSNPN, CDR2 SVGIG, per germline (reference sequence). V was pared by 3 bases and J by 3 bases, with 14 bases between. This CDR3 is built from 14 residues. The CDR3 DNA follows: TGTGCCTGGAGAGAAGGGGTTCGGGACTATGGCTACACCTTC. Translated: CAWREGVRDYGYTF.

The chain couples TRBV6-5 to TRBJ2-1; possible D gene TRBD1, 5 bases. Germline CDR1 MNHEY, CDR2 SVGAGI. The ends were cut back, 2 bases at V and 2 bases at J, with 10 bases in the middle. This CDR3 has 15 amino acids. The CDR3 DNA sequence: TGTGCCAGCAGTTACGGCCTAGGGGCCTACAATGAGCAGTTCTTC. Translation: CASSYGLGAYNEQFF.

V is TRBV4-2 and J is TRBJ2-2; TRBD2 is a possible D gene (5 bases). CDR1 is LGHNA, CDR2 YNFKEQ, per germline. CDR3 length: 14 residues. V was pared by 3 bases and J by 5 bases, with 10 bases between. This CDR3 is CASSQEARTGELFF. The DNA of the CDR3 is TGTGCCAGCAGCCAGGAGGCGCGAACCGGGGAGCTGTTTTTT.

The chain carries TRBV4-1 and TRBJ2-7, with a weak D call TRBD2 (6 bases). The V gene lost 4 bases and the J gene lost 7 bases, with 26 bases spanning the gap. This CDR3 spans 17 amino acids. CDR1 and CDR2 (germline): MGHRA, YSYEKL. As DNA, the CDR3 is TGCGCCAGCAGCCCGGTTTCTAGCGAGTCATTAGCAAGGGAGCAGTACTTC. Translating it yields CASSPVSSESLAREQYF.

V gene TRBV7-2 combines with J gene TRBJ1-1; D is ambiguous. The CDR3 extends over 12 amino acids. Germline CDR1 is SGHTA and CDR2 is FQGNSA. Trimming took off 8 bases at V and 4 bases at J, with 11 bases between the two ends. The CDR3 sequence is CASLGAGTEAFF. In nucleotides, the CDR3 is TGTGCCAGCCTGGGAGCAGGCACTGAAGCTTTCTTT.

The chain links TRBV2 to TRBJ2-5; 9 bases line up with TRBD1. The CDR3 extends over 17 amino acids. V lost 9 bases, J lost 1 base, and 15 bases stayed unmatched. Germline V gene sequence: CDR1 SNHLY, CDR2 FYNNEI. The CDR3 DNA reads TGTGCCAGTAAGGGCCGGGACAGGGTTGCGGGCCAAGAGACCCAGTACTTC. Residues: CASKGRDRVAGQETQYF.

The V call is TRBV10-3, the J call TRBJ1-4; D uncertain. This CDR3 contains 13 residues. Between the trimmed V and J ends, which lost 4 bases and 6 bases, there was a span of 9 bases. Germline V lookup: CDR1 ENHRY, CDR2 SYGVKD. The CDR3 is CAISARVYEKLFF. The CDR3 bases are TGTGCCATCAGTGCTAGAGTCTATGAAAAACTGTTTTTT.

Only one count was recorded for this clone. This chain links TRBV5-6 with TRBJ2-5; 7 nucleotides line up with TRBD2. The CDR3 runs 15 residues. Germline values: CDR1 SGHDT, CDR2 YYEEEE. The J segment lost 4 bases and the V segment lost 4 bases, leaving 10 bases of the junction unmatched. The chain's CDR3 is CASSRVRGVGETQYF. The CDR3 DNA reads as TGTGCCAGCAGCAGGGTCCGGGGGGTTGGAGAGACCCAGTACTTC.

J is TRBJ1-2 and V is TRBV4-3, with a tentative D call TRBD1 (5 bases). Per the germline V gene, CDR1 is LGHNA and CDR2 is YSLEER. Between the trimmed V and J ends, which lost 0 bases and 4 bases, there was a span of 12 bases. The CDR3 runs 15 residues. The CDR3: CASSQDPQGTYGYTF. For the CDR3, the DNA is TGCGCCAGCAGCCAAGATCCGCAGGGAACCTATGGCTACACCTTC.

Concerning this clone: Compared with germline, one end of the junction differs, possibly owing to a read error. The rearrangement uses TRBV7-9 and TRBJ2-3; D is unclear. From germline, CDR1 is SEHNR and CDR2 FQNEAQ (reference sequence). CDR3 length equals 12 residues. Here the CDR3 reads CSSSPYADTQYF. The CDR3 coding sequence is TGTTCCAGCAGCCCTTATGCAGATACGCAGTATTTT. Combining the CDR3 with reference TRBV7-9 and TRBJ2-3 gives the whole variable domain DTGVSQNPRHKITKRGQNVTFRCDPISEHNRLYWYRQTLGQGPEFLTYFQNEAQLEKSRLLSDRFSAERPKGSFSTLEIQRTEQGDSAMYLCSSSPYADTQYFGPGTRLTVL.

V gene TRBV7-9 combines with J gene TRBJ1-6, with 8 bases fitting TRBD1. CDR1 is SEHNR, CDR2 FQNEAQ, per germline (reference sequence). The CDR3 totals 16 residues. J lost 8 bases, V lost 4 bases, and 10 bases had no gene match. CDR3 nucleotides: TGTGCCAGCAGCTCCACCCAGGGGGCCTTTTATTCACCCCTCCACTTT. Its protein is CASSSTQGAFYSPLHF.

In this sample, this clone turned up a few times. The V and J genes are TRBV7-9 and TRBJ1-1; TRBD1 might be the D (5 bases). V was cut by 4 bases and J by 5 bases, with 14 bases left in between. The CDR3 length is 14 residues. CDR1 is SEHNR, CDR2 FQNEAQ, per germline (reference sequence). CDR3 amino acids: CASSSEGRGTEAFF. The CDR3 bases are TGTGCCAGCAGCTCAGAAGGGCGGGGGACTGAAGCTTTCTTT. Together with reference TRBV7-9 and TRBJ1-1, the CDR3 gives the full variable domain: DTGVSQNPRHKITKRGQNVTFRCDPISEHNRLYWYRQTLGQGPEFLTYFQNEAQLEKSRLLSDRFSAERPKGSFSTLEIQRTEQGDSAMYLCASSSEGRGTEAFFGQGTRLTVV.

The chain recombines TRBV6-1 with TRBJ2-3; weak D call: TRBD2 (7 bases). Germline V gives CDR1 MNHNS, CDR2 SASEGT. Trimming removed 6 bases from V and 0 bases from J, with 13 bases in between. The CDR3 runs to 15 residues. The DNA of the CDR3 is TGTGCCAGCAGCCTCGGGGGGCTTAGCACAGATACGCAGTATTTT. Translating gives CASSLGGLSTDTQYF.

The chain joins TRBV25-1 to TRBJ2-1; 8 nucleotides line up with TRBD2. Germline V gene sequence: CDR1 MGHDK, CDR2 SYGVNS. V lost 2 bases to trimming and J lost 7 bases; unmatched junction nucleotides: 10. This CDR3 has 16 amino acids. In nucleotides, the CDR3 is TGTGCCAGCAGTGAAATCCGGGGGGGCTCGAGTAATGAGCAGTTCTTC. Translated, it gives CASSEIRGGSSNEQFF.

V gene TRBV20-1 combines with J gene TRBJ2-7, with D unresolved. This CDR3 is built from 11 residues. Germline values: CDR1 DFQATT, CDR2 SNEGSKA (reference sequence). Trimming took off 0 bases at V and 3 bases at J, with 3 bases between the two ends. CDR3 residues: CSARDGYEQYF. CDR3 sequence (DNA): TGCAGTGCTAGAGACGGCTACGAGCAGTACTTC.

The chain uses TRBV28 and TRBJ2-1, with 10 bases fitting TRBD1. From germline, CDR1 is MDHEN and CDR2 SYDVKM. This CDR3 contains 14 residues. The V and J ends lost 8 bases and 8 bases, in that order; junction bases with no gene match: 9. CDR3 residues: CASQGQGYLDEQFF. The CDR3, as DNA: TGTGCCAGCCAGGGACAGGGGTACTTGGATGAGCAGTTCTTC.

The rearrangement joins TRBV7-9 to TRBJ1-1; D is ambiguous. The V gene lost 4 bases and the J gene lost 6 bases, with 15 bases spanning the gap. The germline V gene encodes CDR1 SEHNR and CDR2 FQNEAQ (reference sequence). The CDR3 length is 14 residues. CDR3 nucleotide sequence: TGTGCCAGCAGCTCCCCTGTCCCCGGTGCTGAAGCTTTCTTT. Its protein product is CASSSPVPGAEAFF.